This T cell receptor beta chain was recorded in a study of control samples from healthy donors and cancer patients. V was shortened by 2 bases and J by 2 bases, with 12 bases between the two germline ends. This CDR3 spans 15 amino acids. Looked up from germline, CDR1 is MNHEY and CDR2 is SVGEGT. This table comes from immunoSEQ multiplex PCR, and its TCRdb copy is limited to in-frame clones, with some not included. The sample has over 100,000 clones, approximately 88% seen once. This rearrangement joins TRBV6-2 or TRBV6-3 to TRBJ1-2; D is uncertain. The clonotype comes from a man aged 35 to 55 in good health. The source material was blood. Here the CDR3 reads CASSYPTVQNYGYTF. In DNA form, the CDR3 reads TGTGCCAGCAGTTACCCGACTGTGCAAAACTATGGCTACACCTTC.